This T cell receptor beta chain was identified in a study of cytomegalovirus exposure and HLA in healthy donors. The wider study: A previous analysis identified 100 million or so unique TCR beta sequences derived from 180 million or so T cells.

V shed 5 bases and J 5 bases; nucleotides not matched to a gene: 14. CDR3 length equals 17 residues. CDR1 and CDR2 (germline): SGHTA, FQGTGA. Findings and limits, study-wide: Upon later analysis, TCR association rates were observed to vary by HLA locus, being highest for DRB1 and lowest for HLA-C.

Of note for this clone: What it binds is unknown.

The PCR contained 60 Vbeta and 13 Jbeta primers. TCRdb keeps only in-frame clones here, not all; method: immunoSEQ multiplex PCR. The data contain around 75,000 clones, approximately 80% of them singletons. V is TRBV7-3 and J is TRBJ2-1, with 8 nucleotides matching TRBD1. Input material: PBMCs. The receptor's source is a man aged 18 to 35 in good health and CMV-seronegative. The CDR3 DNA reads as TGTGCCAGCAGCCTCTTTGGGGGAAGGACAGGGAACAATGAGCAGTTCTTC. Residues: CASSLFGGRTGNNEQFF.